This TCR beta chain was identified during a study of regulatory T cells in long-lasting Graves disease. Whole-study context: The definition of persistent Graves' disease was over 5 years of antithyroid drugs with positive TSH receptor antibodies.

Building the TCR beta libraries relied on iRepertoire HTBI primers, and CDR3 regions underwent Arm-PCR. A single record per CDR3 protein comes from TCRdb applying MiXCR to the multiplex PCR reads. The data contain roughly 400,000 distinct CDR3 sequences, roughly a fifth of them singletons. V trimming: 5 bases; J trimming: 11 bases; junction bases outside the gene matches: 25. The germline V gene has CDR1 SGHTA and CDR2 FQGTGA. CDR3 size: 18 residues. Study observations and caveats: Favored usage of TRBV28, TRBJ1-2 and TRBJ2-5 was recorded in persistent disease.

This clonotype was counted ten times or more. What it binds is unknown. As to time point: persistent/refractory GD, antithyroid drugs over 5 years with positive TRAb. PBMC RNA served as the TCR library source. V gene TRBV7-3 combines with J gene TRBJ1-1; 8 bases fit TRBD1. This TCR derives from a female donor with Graves disease. The sequences come from peripheral blood mononuclear cells (PBMCs), collected when the disease was refractory, from a patient treated with antithyroid drugs. CDR3 residues: CASSLSSGGRERNLRAFF. In nucleotides, the CDR3 is TGTGCCAGCAGCCTATCTTCAGGGGGCAGGGAAAGGAATTTAAGGGCTTTCTTT.